The 24 T cell receptor beta chains below all came from one sample that was sequenced in a study of T cells in Graves' hyperthyroidism and ophthalmopathy. Amplification of TCR beta CDR3 regions was performed using RNA transcripts as template. An initial round of RT-PCR targeting the TCR CDR3 relied on the HTBI primer set. Via MiXCR, TCRdb re-called the multiplex PCR reads, giving one row per CDR3 protein. The sample lists roughly 300,000 distinct CDR3 sequences, around a fifth occurring once. Sample: blood. The receptors stem from a woman in her 50s with Graves' hyperthyroidism.

The sample holds many counts of this clonotype. This chain connects TRBV20-1 to TRBJ2-1, with a possible D match to TRBD2 (6 bases). V lost 4 bases, J lost 0 bases, and 10 bases lay in between. In germline, CDR1 is DFQATT, CDR2 SNEGSKA (reference sequence). The CDR3 loop spans 14 amino acids. Here the CDR3 DNA reads TGCAGTGCTAAGGAGACTAGCTCCTACAATGAGCAGTTCTTC. Protein sequence: CSAKETSSYNEQFF.

This chain connects TRBV5-1 to TRBJ1-3, with D maybe TRBD1 (5 bases). Germline CDR1 SGHRS, CDR2 YFSETQ. The CDR3 spans 17 residues. Trimming stripped 0 bases from V and 0 bases from J, with 13 bases between. The CDR3 protein is CASSLASAGNSGNTIYF. Written as DNA, the CDR3 is TGCGCCAGCAGCTTGGCTTCCGCAGGGAACTCTGGAAACACCATATATTTT.

This clonotype was counted at least ten times. The chain employs TRBV30 and TRBJ1-1; D gene ambiguous. Trimming stripped 2 bases from V and 5 bases from J, with 6 bases between. Germline values: CDR1 GTSNPN, CDR2 SVGIG (reference sequence). CDR3 size: 11 residues. The CDR3 protein is CAWSQRTEAFF. The CDR3 DNA reads as TGTGCCTGGAGTCAGCGGACTGAAGCTTTCTTT.

The chain combines TRBV7-2 with TRBJ2-1, with 10 bases fitting TRBD2. The CDR3 is 18 residues long. Trimming cost V 3 bases and J 1 base; bases outside gene matches: 9. CDR1 is SGHTA and CDR2 is FQGNSA in the germline V gene. The CDR3 nucleotides are TGTGCCAGCAGCTTTAACCTAGCGGGAGCCACATCCTACAATGAGCAGTTCTTC. Translation: CASSFNLAGATSYNEQFF.

This clonotype was found a few times. This chain joins TRBV6-2 or TRBV6-3 and TRBJ1-5; D gene ambiguous. Germline CDR1 and CDR2: MNHEY and SVGEGT. This CDR3 spans 14 amino acids. The V and J ends lost 5 bases and 5 bases respectively, with 13 bases between them. CDR3 DNA: TGTGCCAGCAGTGCTGGACGGCTCGATCAGCCCCAGCATTTT. This gives the protein CASSAGRLDQPQHF.

This chain joins TRBV6-1 and TRBJ1-5, with 8 bases fitting TRBD1. Germline CDR1 and CDR2: MNHNS and SASEGT. V shed 6 bases and J 3 bases; nucleotides not matched to a gene: 7. The length of the CDR3 is 15 residues. CDR3 loop: CASSTRTGNNQPQHF. The DNA of the CDR3 is TGTGCCAGCAGCACTAGGACAGGGAACAATCAGCCCCAGCATTTT.

Ten or more counts support this clonotype. The J gene is TRBJ1-4, the V gene TRBV28; TRBD1 matches 8 bases. The CDR3 loop spans 13 amino acids. Germline V gives CDR1 MDHEN, CDR2 SYDVKM. Trimming took 6 bases from V and 5 from J; bases not matched to a gene: 2. The CDR3 loop is CASSRGRNEKLFF. The CDR3 nucleotides are TGTGCCAGCAGCAGGGGGCGGAATGAAAAACTGTTTTTT.

V usage is TRBV20-1 and J usage is TRBJ1-3, with 8 bases matching TRBD1. Per the germline V gene, CDR1 is DFQATT and CDR2 is SNEGSKA (reference sequence). V lost 7 bases and J lost 2; bases outside the gene matches: 4. The CDR3 consists of 13 residues. The CDR3 sequence: CSVTQGAGNTIYF. For the CDR3, the DNA is TGCAGTGTTACACAGGGGGCTGGAAACACCATATATTTT.

Many counts were recorded for this clonotype. The chain couples TRBV27 to TRBJ2-7; a possible D gene is TRBD2 (5 bases). Germline CDR1 MNHEY, CDR2 SMNVEV (reference sequence). V lost 4 bases to trimming and J lost 6 bases, with 13 bases between them. CDR3 length: 13 residues. CDR3 nucleotide sequence: TGTGCCAGCAGTTCAAATGGAGCGGTCGAGCAGTACTTC. Translated: CASSSNGAVEQYF.

CDR3 sequence: CATSRERDTEAFF. CDR3 nucleotides: TGTGCCACCAGCAGAGAGAGGGACACTGAAGCTTTCTTT. The chain has TRBV15 and TRBJ1-1, with D hard to call. The V and J ends lost 0 bases and 3 bases respectively, with 5 bases between them. The CDR3 consists of 13 residues. CDR1 and CDR2 from the germline V gene are LNHNV and YYDKDF (reference sequence).

This clonotype was seen many times. V is TRBV11-1 and J is TRBJ2-1; 15 nucleotides agree with TRBD2. The CDR3 extends over 17 amino acids. CDR1 SGHAT and CDR2 FQDESV come from the germline V gene (reference sequence). Germline trimming cut 5 bases from V and 3 bases from J; bases unmatched to any gene: 5. CDR3 residues: CASSRTSGGAVYNEQFF. DNA of the CDR3: TGTGCCAGCAGCCGGACTAGCGGGGGGGCGGTCTACAATGAGCAGTTCTTC.

This sequence joins TRBV12-3 or TRBV12-4 and TRBJ2-1, with D tentatively TRBD1 (7 bases). CDR3 length: 16 amino acids. The V end lost 8 bases, the J end lost 0 bases, and 17 bases lay between the germline ends. The CDR3 nucleotides read TGTGCCAGCTCAGGGGGACTCACGAGCTCCTACAATGAGCAGTTCTTC. Amino acids: CASSGGLTSSYNEQFF.

V is TRBV20-1 and J is TRBJ2-5; TRBD2 matches 8 bases. The germline V gene encodes CDR1 DFQATT and CDR2 SNEGSKA (reference sequence). V gave up 0 bases and J gave up 5 bases; unmatched junction bases: 17. The CDR3 extends over 18 amino acids. The CDR3, as DNA: TGCAGTGCTAGAGATCCCACAGGGAGACGGGGGGGCGAGGAGACCCAGTACTTC. This encodes CSARDPTGRRGGEETQYF.

This clonotype appeared many times. Written as DNA, the CDR3 is TGTGCCAGCAGCCACGGGGCTAGCAATCAGCCCCAGCATTTT. Its protein is CASSHGASNQPQHF. V gene TRBV3-1 combines with J gene TRBJ1-5, with D perhaps TRBD1 (5 bases). Trimming left V 3 bases short and J 0 bases short, with 6 bases between. CDR3 size: 14 residues. The germline gives CDR1 LGHDT, CDR2 YNNKEL (reference sequence).

This clonotype was detected a few times. The chain carries TRBV29-1 and TRBJ2-3; D might be TRBD2 (6 bases). With 6 bases removed from V and 0 bases from J, the gap between germline ends came to 7 bases. The CDR3 contains 12 residues. CDR1 and CDR2 from the germline V gene are SQVTM and ANQGSEA. Written as DNA, the CDR3 is TGCAGCGTCGGGACTAGCACAGATACGCAGTATTTT. It encodes CSVGTSTDTQYF.

Concerning this clonotype itself: This may come from a read error, since a much larger clone is one base off. The chain employs TRBV18 and TRBJ2-1, with 12 nucleotides matching TRBD1. This CDR3 comprises 15 residues. The V and J ends lost 5 bases and 4 bases, in that order; junction bases with no gene match: 3. Germline loops: CDR1 KGHSH, CDR2 LQKENI. The CDR3 nucleotides are TGTGCCAGCTCAGGGACAGGGGGCATTTACAATGAGCAGTTCTTC. This sequence encodes CASSGTGGIYNEQFF.

The J gene is TRBJ2-2, the V gene TRBV30; 7 nucleotides align to TRBD1. This CDR3 spans 14 amino acids. With V trimmed by 8 bases and J by 0 bases, 6 bases remained unmatched. The V gene's germline CDR1 is GTSNPN and CDR2 SVGIG (reference sequence). CDR3 coding DNA: TGTGCCCAAGGGGGACAGCCGAACACCGGGGAGCTGTTTTTT. Translating gives CAQGGQPNTGELFF. The full variable domain, with the rest looked up from reference TRBV30 and TRBJ2-2, is SQTIHQWPATLVQPVGSPLSLECTVEGTSNPNLYWYRQAAGRGLQLLFYSVGIGQISSEVPQNLSASRPQDRQFILSSKKLLLSDSGFYLCAQGGQPNTGELFFGEGSRLTVL.

In its sample, this clonotype was seen many times. The rearrangement links TRBV28 to TRBJ1-5; D uncertain. This CDR3 spans 12 amino acids. Trimming pared 6 bases from V and 7 bases from J, leaving 10 bases between. CDR1 MDHEN and CDR2 SYDVKM come from the germline V gene. CDR3 DNA sequence: TGTGCCAGCAGCCTCAGAGGACAGCCCCAGCATTTT. Translation gives CASSLRGQPQHF.

This sequence joins TRBV27 and TRBJ2-1; TRBD2 aligns across 13 bases. This CDR3 is built from 16 residues. The junction had 5 bases not matched to a gene; V was cut back by 6 bases and J by 3 bases. In germline, CDR1 is MNHEY, CDR2 SMNVEV (reference sequence). Here the CDR3 reads CASRQGLAGVYNEQFF. CDR3 coding DNA: TGTGCCAGCAGACAAGGACTAGCGGGGGTCTACAATGAGCAGTTCTTC.

This rearrangement joins TRBV6-1 to TRBJ1-1, with 10 bases aligning to TRBD1. With 6 bases clipped from V and 5 bases from J, the junction kept 9 bases outside the gene matches. The CDR3 length is 15 residues. From germline, CDR1 is MNHNS and CDR2 SASEGT. The CDR3 DNA is TGTGCCAGCAGAGCCGACAGGGGGCAATGGACTGAAGCTTTCTTT. Protein sequence: CASRADRGQWTEAFF.

This clonotype occurred many times. This chain links TRBV18 with TRBJ2-1; maybe TRBD2 (5 bases). Germline lookup yields CDR1 KGHSH and CDR2 LQKENI. Trimming removed 3 bases from V and 5 bases from J, with 11 bases in between. The CDR3 length is 14 residues. CDR3: CASSPRGEHNEQFF. The CDR3 bases are TGTGCCAGCTCACCCCGGGGAGAGCACAATGAGCAGTTCTTC.

A few counts support this clonotype. The V and J genes are TRBV7-3 and TRBJ2-3; 10 nucleotides align to TRBD1. Germline values: CDR1 SGHTA, CDR2 FQGTGA. Trimming took 6 bases from V and 2 from J; bases not matched to a gene: 5. CDR3 length: 15 amino acids. In DNA, the CDR3 is TGTGCCAGCAGTCCCGGGACAGGGGACACAGATACGCAGTATTTT. This sequence encodes CASSPGTGDTDTQYF.

The chain joins TRBV28 to TRBJ2-4; 11 bases map to TRBD1. V dropped 6 bases and J dropped 6; count of bases not matched to a gene: 4. The CDR3 runs to 14 residues. Looked up from germline, CDR1 is MDHEN and CDR2 is SYDVKM. CDR3 amino acids: CASSRTGGVNIQYF. In DNA form, the CDR3 reads TGTGCCAGCAGCCGGACAGGGGGCGTAAACATTCAGTACTTC.

This clonotype was picked up many times. The rearrangement links TRBV20-1 to TRBJ2-1, with 10 positions matching TRBD2. Trimming took 6 bases from V and 5 from J; bases not matched to a gene: 7. CDR1 is DFQATT, CDR2 SNEGSKA, per germline (reference sequence). The length of the CDR3 is 14 residues. Written as DNA, the CDR3 is TGCAGTGCAAGTACTAGCGGGAAAAACAATGAGCAGTTCTTC. Protein: CSASTSGKNNEQFF.